This TCR beta chain was recorded in a study of early T cells in non-severe SARS-CoV-2 infection (dated by TCRdb to the early 2020s). For the wider study: Bulk RNA from unsorted whole blood was used for TCR sequencing, so alpha and beta chains could not be paired.

Trimming takes 3 bases from V and 4 bases from J, and the germline ends sit 6 bases apart. The CDR3, from cysteine to phenylalanine, totals 13 residues. The sequence is cut down to CDR3 DNA, 39 bases in frame from base 1. CDR1 is given as SNHLY and CDR2 as FYNNEI, both from the germline V gene. Overall results and qualifications from the work: Matching against VDJdb was skewed toward anti-spike CD8 responses, likely underestimated virus-specific expansions, and missed private and CD4 specificities.

The library was generated by 5' RACE. The sample was run on a NextSeq 500. In the TCR library protocol, unique molecular identifiers were attached to individual cDNA molecules to correct for PCR bias and sequencing error. Sequencing covered both TCR alpha and beta chains, and within each sample the abundances of alpha and beta sequences were tightly co-correlated. The study's own analysis went as follows. Decombinator V4 was used to annotate TCR sequences for V gene, J gene and CDR3. TCRs were defined as expanded if a significant change between any two time points was detected under a Poisson model with p below 0.0001. TCR abundances were normalised to the total number of TCRs sequenced per sample and expressed as counts per million. MAIT TCRs were defined by TRAV1-2 paired with TRAJ12, TRAJ20 or TRAJ33, and iNKT TCRs by TRAV10 paired with TRAJ18. VDJdb, accessed on 1 November 2021, was searched for TCRs annotated for CMV, EBV and SARS-CoV-2, and TCRs annotated for more than one antigen were excluded. Starting from the raw public reads, TCRdb applied fastp trimming at Q25, assembled clones with MiXCR and retained in-frame beta chains. Identical CDR3 protein sequences are pooled into one entry, listed with their most common genes and DNA. What appears here as the V and J calls and clone size reflects TCRdb's work, not the paper's. The sample has approximately 30,000 distinct CDR3 sequences on record, approximately 6.9% of them singletons. 10% to 15% of the sample comes from the top ten.

Comments on this clonotype: Its antigen has not been determined. There are no base qualities to consult, and no much larger clone falls within one base.

Set within a cohort of healthcare workers in London, UK, this nested case-control study involved weekly PCR testing of nasopharyngeal swabs along with blood sampling. Healthcare workers were recruited during the week of the UK lockdown, between 23 and 31 March 2020, and followed weekly for up to 16 weeks. The receptor was derived from an adult who was a healthcare worker with PCR-confirmed SARS-CoV-2 infection or an uninfected control (not recorded which). Sequenced here: whole blood, sampled at baseline. Recombination linked TRBV2 to TRBJ2-2; there is no confident call for the D gene. The CDR3 region: CASSETPTGELFF. The DNA sequence follows: TGTGCCAGCAGTGAGACACCCACCGGGGAGCTGTTTTTT.